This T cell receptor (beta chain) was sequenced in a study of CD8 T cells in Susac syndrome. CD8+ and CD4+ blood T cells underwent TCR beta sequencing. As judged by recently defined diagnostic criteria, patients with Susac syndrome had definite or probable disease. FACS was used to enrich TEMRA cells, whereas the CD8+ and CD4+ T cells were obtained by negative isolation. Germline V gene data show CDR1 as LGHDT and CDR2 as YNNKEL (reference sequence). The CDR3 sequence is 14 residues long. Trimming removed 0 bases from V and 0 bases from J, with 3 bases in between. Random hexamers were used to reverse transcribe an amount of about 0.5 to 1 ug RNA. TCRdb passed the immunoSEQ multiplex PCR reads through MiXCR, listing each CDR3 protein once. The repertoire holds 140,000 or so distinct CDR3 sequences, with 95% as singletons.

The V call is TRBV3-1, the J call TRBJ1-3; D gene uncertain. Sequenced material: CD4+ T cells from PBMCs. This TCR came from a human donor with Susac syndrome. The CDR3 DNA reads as TGTGCCAGCAGCCAAGATTACTCTGGAAACACCATATATTTT. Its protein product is CASSQDYSGNTIYF.